One and the same sample provided the 11 T cell receptor beta chains below, sequenced in a study of CD8+ T cells in alopecia areata. RNA was extracted and reverse transcribed into cDNA as the sequencing template. Only in-frame clones appear in the TCRdb table, and some are missing; sequencing was by immunoSEQ multiplex PCR. Of 150,000 to 200,000 clones in the sample, about 71% were seen once. Treatment reported: oral pan-JAK inhibitor, 5-10 mg twice daily. This material consisted of CD4+ T cells sorted from blood, taken at week 4, from a patient treated with tofacitinib. Receptor source: a human donor with alopecia areata.

The chain is built from TRBV6-6 and TRBJ2-3; 7 bases agree with TRBD2. J gave up 3 bases and V 8 bases, and 8 bases lay outside the gene matches. Germline assignment: CDR1 MNHNY and CDR2 SVGAGI (reference sequence). The CDR3 is 14 amino acids. CDR3 coding DNA: TGTGCCAGCGGACCGCGAGCGGGGACAGATACGCAGTATTTT. Its protein is CASGPRAGTDTQYF.

The chain employs TRBV11-2 and TRBJ2-7; TRBD2 agrees at 7 bases. The V gene's germline CDR1 is SGHAT and CDR2 FQNNGV. After removal of 6 bases from V and 0 bases from J, the junction contained 2 bases not matched to a gene. The CDR3 loop spans 13 amino acids. The CDR3 DNA follows: TGTGCCAGCAGTTCGGGGGGCTCCTACGAGCAGTACTTC. The encoded protein is CASSSGGSYEQYF.

The chain couples TRBV11-2 to TRBJ2-3; TRBD1 might be the D (6 bases). There are 14 residues in the CDR3. Germline V gene sequence: CDR1 SGHAT, CDR2 FQNNGV. V was shortened by 4 bases and J by 0 bases, with 8 bases between the two germline ends. The CDR3 nucleotides are TGTGCCAGCAGCTCCGGGACAAGCACAGATACGCAGTATTTT. Its translation: CASSSGTSTDTQYF.

As regards this clone: Other DNA variants within this sample encode the same CDR3. V gene TRBV6-5 combines with J gene TRBJ2-2; D could derive from TRBD1 or TRBD2 (5 bases each). Trimming pared 0 bases from V and 4 bases from J, leaving 6 bases between. This CDR3 is 14 amino acids long. Germline V gives CDR1 MNHEY, CDR2 SVGAGI. CDR3 region: CASSYSRGTGELFF. The CDR3 DNA follows: TGTGCCAGCAGTTACTCGAGGGGCACCGGGGAGCTGTTTTTT.

The rearrangement joins TRBV28 to TRBJ2-1; possibly TRBD2 for D (7 bases). Germline lookup yields CDR1 MDHEN and CDR2 SYDVKM. The CDR3 length is 16 residues. Trimming shortened V by 4 bases and J by 6 bases, and 19 bases separated the two germline ends. The CDR3 here is CASSSSGRGVGNEQFF. DNA for the CDR3: TGTGCCAGCAGTTCGTCAGGGAGGGGGGTTGGCAATGAGCAGTTCTTC.

Remarks on this clone: Other DNA sequences in this sample translate to the same CDR3. V is TRBV29-1 and J is TRBJ1-3, with TRBD1 matching 7 bases. The CDR3 length is 11 residues. After removal of 6 bases from V and 4 bases from J, the junction contained 0 bases not matched to a gene. In germline, CDR1 is SQVTM, CDR2 ANQGSEA. CDR3 sequence reads: CSVDRGNTIYF. CDR3 sequence (DNA): TGCAGCGTGGACAGGGGAAACACCATATATTTT.

This clone was seen only a few times. This chain joins TRBV10-3 and TRBJ1-4, with D maybe TRBD1 (6 bases). The V end lost 3 bases, the J end lost 13 bases, and 9 bases lay between the germline ends. The CDR3 is made up of 11 amino acids. Germline loops: CDR1 ENHRY, CDR2 SYGVKD. The chain's CDR3 is CAISDGTRLFF. CDR3 sequence (DNA): TGTGCCATCAGTGATGGGACAAGACTGTTTTTT.

This chain connects TRBV29-1 to TRBJ2-3, with D unclear. Germline CDR1 reads SQVTM; CDR2 reads ANQGSEA. The length of the CDR3 is 14 residues. The CDR3 DNA sequence: TGCAGTGGTGCAGGATACTCTAGCACAGATACGCAGTATTTT. Translated: CSGAGYSSTDTQYF.

The rearrangement uses TRBV11-2 and TRBJ1-5; D remains unclear. V was shortened by 2 bases and J by 8 bases, with 10 bases between the two germline ends. CDR3 length: 13 amino acids. Germline CDR1 SGHAT, CDR2 FQNNGV. CDR3 in amino acids: CASSLSRAEPQHF. In DNA form, the CDR3 reads TGTGCCAGCAGCTTAAGTCGGGCGGAGCCCCAGCATTTT.

This clone has only a few counts. The V gene is TRBV10-3, the J gene TRBJ2-2; D is possibly TRBD2 (6 bases). Germline V CDR1 and CDR2: ENHRY, SYGVKD. The CDR3 length is 14 residues. Trimming removed 6 bases from V and 5 bases from J, with 13 bases in between. The DNA for the CDR3 is TGTGCCATCAGCCCCGTGGGACTTACCGGGGAGCTGTTTTTT. Encoded protein: CAISPVGLTGELFF.

The V gene is TRBV30, the J gene TRBJ1-5; no definite D call. V was pared by 1 base and J by 1 base, with 8 bases between. CDR3 length: 14 residues. The germline gives CDR1 GTSNPN, CDR2 SVGIG (reference sequence). The CDR3 DNA is TGTGCCTGGAGTGGGGAAAAGAGCAATCAGCCCCAGCATTTT. It is translated as CAWSGEKSNQPQHF.